One sample yielded the 18 T cell receptor beta chains listed below, sequenced in a study of blood T cell repertoires in COVID-19. Here immunoSEQ multiplex PCR was the method, and the copy in TCRdb shows in-frame clones only, minus some. The data show about 220,000 clones, approximately 84% seen once. Material: peripheral blood. These receptors all come from a woman aged 55-69 years with acute or convalescent COVID-19.

The chain recombines TRBV6-4 with TRBJ1-2; D remains unclear. The germline V gene encodes CDR1 MRHNA and CDR2 SNTAGT. V lost 4 bases and J 4 bases, leaving 16 bases between the germline ends. This CDR3 spans 15 amino acids. In DNA form, the CDR3 reads TGTGCCAGCAGTGCAGAGTCCGGGGTTAGCTATGGCTACACCTTC. Protein product: CASSAESGVSYGYTF.

The CDR3 region has the DNA TGTGCCAGCAGTGAGACAGGGGGCTCTGTGTACGAGCAGTACTTC. Translation: CASSETGGSVYEQYF. This rearrangement joins TRBV2 to TRBJ2-7; TRBD1 aligns across 10 bases. The CDR3 totals 15 residues. Losses at the gene ends were 3 bases for V and 4 bases for J; bases not matched to a gene: 6. Looked up from germline, CDR1 is SNHLY and CDR2 is FYNNEI.

The V call is TRBV9, the J call TRBJ1-1; D gene ambiguous. The CDR3 sequence is 13 residues long. CDR1 is SGDLS, CDR2 YYNGEE, per germline. Trimming shortened V by 0 bases and J by 3 bases, and 6 bases separated the two germline ends. The chain's CDR3 is CASSVETDTEAFF. The CDR3 bases are TGTGCCAGCAGCGTAGAAACGGACACTGAAGCTTTCTTT.

The chain joins TRBV9 to TRBJ1-3; D is undetermined. V was trimmed by 3 bases and J by 1 base, leaving 8 bases between them. Per the germline V gene, CDR1 is SGDLS and CDR2 is YYNGEE. This CDR3 comprises 14 residues. The CDR3 loop is CASSDGTSGNTIYF. CDR3 DNA: TGTGCCAGCAGCGACGGTACTTCTGGAAACACCATATATTTT. The full variable domain, with the rest looked up from reference TRBV9 and TRBJ1-3, is DSGVTQTPKHLITATGQRVTLRCSPRSGDLSVYWYQQSLDQGLQFLIQYYNGEERAKGNILERFSAQQFPDLHSELNLSSLELGDSALYFCASSDGTSGNTIYFGEGSWLTVV.

This sequence joins TRBV12-3 or TRBV12-4 and TRBJ1-1, with a possible D match to TRBD1 (6 bases). The CDR3 consists of 13 residues. Trimming removed 5 bases from V and 5 bases from J, with 12 bases in between. The CDR3 spells CASSRQVLTEAFF. CDR3 sequence (DNA): TGTGCCAGCAGTCGACAGGTTTTAACTGAAGCTTTCTTT.

This rearrangement joins TRBV19 to TRBJ1-2; tentatively, D is TRBD1 (6 bases). Trimming took off 7 bases at V and 6 bases at J, with 15 bases between the two ends. CDR1 is LNHDA, CDR2 SQIVND, per germline (reference sequence). The CDR3 has 13 residues. CDR3 sequence (DNA): TGTGCCAGTACGAACAGGGAGAACAATGGCTACACCTTC. This sequence encodes CASTNRENNGYTF.

The V and J genes are TRBV5-1 and TRBJ1-4; 9 nucleotides agree with TRBD1. Germline V CDR1 and CDR2: SGHRS, YFSETQ. V shed 0 bases, J shed 0 bases, and the junction held 3 bases outside the gene matches. CDR3 size: 17 residues. CDR3 in DNA: TGCGCCAGCAGCTTGGGGACAGGGGTCGCAACTAATGAAAAACTGTTTTTT. This translates into CASSLGTGVATNEKLFF. Based on the CDR3 plus reference TRBV5-1 and TRBJ1-4, the full variable domain is KAGVTQTPRYLIKTRGQQVTLSCSPISGHRSVSWYQQTPGQGLQFLFEYFSETQRNKGNFPGRFSGRQFSNSRSEMNVSTLELGDSALYLCASSLGTGVATNEKLFFGSGTQLSVL.

This sequence joins TRBV6-6 and TRBJ2-7, with 9 bases identical to TRBD1. There are 15 residues in the CDR3. CDR1 and CDR2 from the germline V gene are MNHNY and SVGAGI (reference sequence). V shed 5 bases, J shed 1 base, and the junction held 6 bases outside the gene matches. CDR3 DNA: TGTGCCAGCAGTCTGACGGGACAGGGTTCCTACGAGCAGTACTTC. Translated: CASSLTGQGSYEQYF.

This sequence joins TRBV7-2 and TRBJ1-2, with D possibly being TRBD1 (6 bases). There are 13 residues in the CDR3. CDR1 and CDR2 from the germline V gene are SGHTA and FQGNSA. V was trimmed by 5 bases and J by 4 bases, leaving 11 bases between them. CDR3 DNA sequence: TGTGCCAGCAGCCCAGGGGATTCCTATGGCTACACCTTC. As protein: CASSPGDSYGYTF.

J is TRBJ1-2 and V is TRBV10-3; a possible D gene is TRBD1 (6 bases). Germline V lookup: CDR1 ENHRY, CDR2 SYGVKD. The CDR3 covers 13 residues. With 11 bases removed from V and 3 bases from J, the gap between germline ends came to 16 bases. The CDR3, as DNA: TGTGCCGTTCAAATGGGACAAGACTATGGCTACACCTTC. Protein product: CAVQMGQDYGYTF.

The gene calls are TRBV19 and TRBJ2-1; the match to TRBD2 covers 8 bases. The germline gives CDR1 LNHDA, CDR2 SQIVND (reference sequence). V lost 1 base and J lost 6; bases outside the gene matches: 5. This CDR3 has 15 amino acids. CDR3 sequence reads: CASSIGVAGPNEQFF. The CDR3 DNA follows: TGTGCCAGTAGTATAGGGGTAGCGGGGCCCAATGAGCAGTTCTTC.

The rearrangement uses TRBV4-2 and TRBJ2-3, with 11 bases that match TRBD2. CDR1 and CDR2 (germline): LGHNA, YNFKEQ. Losses at the gene ends were 3 bases for V and 2 bases for J; bases not matched to a gene: 4. CDR3 length: 16 residues. The CDR3 sequence: CASSQLLAGDTDTQYF. CDR3 in DNA: TGTGCCAGCAGCCAGCTACTAGCGGGGGACACAGATACGCAGTATTTT.

The chain recombines TRBV6-5 with TRBJ2-7; no clear D. V was trimmed by 1 base and J by 2 bases, leaving 12 bases between them. From germline, CDR1 is MNHEY and CDR2 SVGAGI. This CDR3 spans 15 amino acids. CDR3 coding DNA: TGTGCCAGCAGTTACTTTAGAGGCCTGGCCTACGAGCAGTACTTC. Translated: CASSYFRGLAYEQYF.

This clone was picked up one time. The rearrangement joins TRBV27 to TRBJ2-7; TRBD1 aligns across 8 bases. Per germline, CDR1 MNHEY and CDR2 SMNVEV (reference sequence). The CDR3 is made up of 16 amino acids. V lost 6 bases and J lost 1; bases outside the gene matches: 11. CDR3 nucleotide sequence: TGTGCCAGCAGACGGTTTATTAGGACAGGGTCCTACGAGCAGTACTTC. It translates to CASRRFIRTGSYEQYF.

This clone has just a few counts. This chain joins TRBV5-4 and TRBJ1-1, with a tentative D call TRBD1 (5 bases). Trimming pared 2 bases from V and 1 base from J, leaving 12 bases between. CDR3 length equals 15 residues. The germline CDR1 and CDR2 sequences are SGHNT and YYREEE (reference sequence). CDR3 sequence reads: CASSFVPGGNTEAFF. CDR3 nucleotide sequence: TGTGCCAGCAGCTTTGTCCCCGGGGGGAACACTGAAGCTTTCTTT.

This clone was observed a few times. V and J are TRBV12-3 or TRBV12-4 and TRBJ1-2; D ambiguous. The V end was cut by 6 bases, the J end by 1 base, with 3 bases between. The length of the CDR3 is 11 residues. In DNA form, the CDR3 reads TGTGCCAGCAGCCGTAACTATGGCTACACCTTC. Its protein product is CASSRNYGYTF.

The chain couples TRBV7-9 to TRBJ1-2; possibly TRBD1 for D (5 bases). CDR1 SEHNR and CDR2 FQNEAQ come from the germline V gene (reference sequence). With 2 bases removed from V and 6 bases from J, the gap between germline ends came to 16 bases. This CDR3 is built from 15 residues. The CDR3 DNA sequence: TGTGCCAGCAGCTTAATGGGGACTGGGGGTGATGGCTACACCTTC. Its protein is CASSLMGTGGDGYTF. Complete variable domain (other parts from reference TRBV7-9 and TRBJ1-2): DTGVSQNPRHKITKRGQNVTFRCDPISEHNRLYWYRQTLGQGPEFLTYFQNEAQLEKSRLLSDRFSAERPKGSFSTLEIQRTEQGDSAMYLCASSLMGTGGDGYTFGSGTRLTVV.

CDR3 amino acids: CASSLTGLAEAFF. CDR3 in DNA: TGTGCCAGCAGCCTGACAGGGCTAGCTGAAGCTTTCTTT. V gene TRBV11-3 combines with J gene TRBJ1-1; 7 bases agree with TRBD1. Trimming cost V 5 bases and J 6 bases; bases outside gene matches: 6. Per the germline V gene, CDR1 is SGHNT and CDR2 is YENEEA. The CDR3 runs 13 residues.